The TCR beta chain described here comes from a study of T cell changes during pregnancy in multiple sclerosis. Method: immunoSEQ multiplex PCR; TCRdb's copy keeps in-frame clones and lacks some. The sample lists 50,000 or so clones, 90% to 95% occurring once. Germline CDR1 is SEHNR and CDR2 is FQNEAQ (reference sequence). The CDR3 totals 14 residues. Between the trimmed V and J ends, which lost 4 bases and 6 bases, there was a span of 16 bases. In its sample, this clone is medium-sized. The sequences come from peripheral blood, collected in the second trimester of pregnancy. V gene TRBV7-9 combines with J gene TRBJ2-7, with D perhaps TRBD1 (6 bases). The origin of this receptor is a female donor with multiple sclerosis, enrolled in a pregnancy study. The DNA of the CDR3 is TGTGCCAGCAGCTCGGACAGTAGGGTAATCGAGCAGTACTTC. The encoded protein is CASSSDSRVIEQYF.